Sequencing of this T cell receptor (beta chain) was carried out in a study of tumor-infiltrating lymphocytes in primary liver carcinoma. This clonotype was picked up many times. The antigen is not known. The blood RNA (from unsorted whole blood) was obtained, and germline DNA was also extracted. Overall study findings and caveats: Blood's top-250-clone fraction was significantly lower than that of tumors (p = 0.039).

V lost 4 bases, J lost 3 bases, and 17 bases lay in between. The CDR3 is 16 amino acids. Germline V gene data show CDR1 as SGHNT and CDR2 as YENEEA. Making TCR beta cDNA involved around 500 ng total RNA and a constant-region primer. Libraries of TCR beta came from three nested multiplex PCR rounds with slightly modified ARM-PCR. In the first two PCR rounds, TRBV1-TRBV30 forward primers were paired with a C-beta reverse primer, and each round lasted roughly 9 cycles. One entry per CDR3 protein results from TCRdb running MiXCR on the multiplex PCR reads. The sample shows hundreds of thousands of distinct CDR3 sequences, nearly 60% of them seen only once.

The source of this sequence is a woman younger than 45 with primary liver carcinoma and hepatitis B virus infection. Sequencing was carried out using peripheral blood. The J gene is TRBJ2-3, the V gene TRBV11-3; maybe TRBD2 (5 bases). The DNA for the CDR3 is TGTGCCAGCAGCTCACCCGCGGGTTTGGAGACAGATACGCAGTATTTT. Protein: CASSSPAGLETDTQYF.